Only a few counts were recorded for the clone carrying this T cell receptor beta chain. Its target is unknown. This specimen belongs to a study of response to subunit inactivated influenza vaccine. Whole-study results and caveats: The authors proposed limited new T cell recruitment per seasonal influenza vaccination.

Via MiXCR, TCRdb re-called the RT-PCR reads, giving one row per CDR3 protein. The repertoire has roughly 760,000 distinct CDR3 sequences, approximately 22% of them found once; the top ten carry approximately 10%. Germline CDR1 reads DFQATT; CDR2 reads SNEGSKA (reference sequence). Trimming cost V 1 base and J 7 bases, with 8 bases left between them. The CDR3 runs 12 residues. The sequencing here drew on PBMCs from blood, taken roughly 5 days after vaccination. This receptor was identified in a man in his forties or fifties who received an inactivated influenza vaccine. The rearrangement links TRBV20-1 to TRBJ2-1; D is undetermined. For the CDR3, the DNA is TGCAGTGCTAGAGTTTTCCAGAATGAGCAGTTCTTC. Protein sequence: CSARVFQNEQFF.